Detailed here is one TCR beta chain. Trimming cost V 4 bases and J 0 bases; bases outside gene matches: 3. From germline, CDR1 is SGHVS and CDR2 FQNEAQ. The length of the CDR3 is 14 residues. Repertoires were generated with immunoSEQ multiplex PCR, while TCRdb's copy carries only in-frame clones and drops some. Found here are about 270,000 clones, 65% to 90% of them singletons; the top ten hold 13%. This sample was taken from a study of blood T cell repertoires in COVID-19. At the level of the study: There were acute and convalescent COVID-19 samples, and they came from the United States, Italy and Spain.

The clonotype comes from a woman aged 65 to 85 with COVID-19, enrolled during active disease. What was sequenced was peripheral blood. The chain uses TRBV7-8 and TRBJ2-7, with 7 bases that match TRBD2. CDR3 in DNA: TGTGCCAGCAGCTACCCGGGGGGCTCCTACGAGCAGTACTTC. This codes for CASSYPGGSYEQYF.